Ten or more counts support the clone carrying this T cell receptor (beta chain). This entry is derived from a study of T cells in Graves' hyperthyroidism and ophthalmopathy. Graves' hyperthyroidism qualified as stable when ophthalmopathy did not progress within 18 months. What was amplified from RNA transcripts were TCR beta CDR3 regions. An initial round of RT-PCR targeting the TCR CDR3 relied on the HTBI primer set. TCRdb processed the multiplex PCR reads anew with MiXCR; each CDR3 protein has one entry. The sample has 350,000 to 400,000 distinct CDR3 sequences, about 19% seen once. The junction had 5 bases not matched to a gene; V was cut back by 2 bases and J by 4 bases. Germline-derived CDR1 and CDR2 are SGHAT and FQDESV (reference sequence). The CDR3 extends over 16 amino acids.

The V and J genes are TRBV11-1 and TRBJ2-2, with 9 bases aligning to TRBD2. The material sequenced was blood. This clonotype was obtained from a young woman with Graves' hyperthyroidism. The CDR3, as DNA: TGTGCCAGCAGCTTACCAGCGGGGGGACCCACCGGGGAGCTGTTTTTT. This gives the protein CASSLPAGGPTGELFF.